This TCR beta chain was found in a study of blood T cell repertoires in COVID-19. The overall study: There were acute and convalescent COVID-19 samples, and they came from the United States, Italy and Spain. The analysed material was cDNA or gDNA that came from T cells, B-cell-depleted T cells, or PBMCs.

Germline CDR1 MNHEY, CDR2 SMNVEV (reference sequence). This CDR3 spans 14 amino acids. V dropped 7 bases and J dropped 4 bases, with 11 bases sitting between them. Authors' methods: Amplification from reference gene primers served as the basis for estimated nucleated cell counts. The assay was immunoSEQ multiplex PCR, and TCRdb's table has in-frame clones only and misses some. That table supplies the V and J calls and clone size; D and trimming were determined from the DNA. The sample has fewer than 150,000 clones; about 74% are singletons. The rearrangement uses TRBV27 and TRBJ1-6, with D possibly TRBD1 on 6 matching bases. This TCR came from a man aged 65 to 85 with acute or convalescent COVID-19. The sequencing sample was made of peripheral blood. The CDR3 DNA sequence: TGTGCCAGCAAGGGGCAGGGGTATAATTCACCCCTCCACTTT. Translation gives CASKGQGYNSPLHF.